The T cell receptor (beta chain) under discussion was sequenced for a study of regulatory T cells in long-lasting Graves disease. General study results and limits: Only a small sample size was used, which may have cut accuracy.

The CDR3 extends over 15 amino acids. V was trimmed by 1 base and J by 5 bases, leaving 12 bases between them. The germline gives CDR1 MDHEN, CDR2 SYDVKM. Noted time point: persistent/refractory GD, antithyroid drugs over 5 years with positive TRAb. PBMC RNA was the source of the TCR library. Assembly of TCR beta libraries relied on iRepertoire HTBI primers together with Arm-PCR of CDR3 regions. In TCRdb, the multiplex PCR reads were re-called with MiXCR into one record per CDR3 protein. The sample contains a few hundred thousand distinct CDR3 sequences, around 20% of which appear only once. This clonotype was observed a single time. The antigen is not known.

The source material was peripheral blood mononuclear cells (PBMCs), sampled when the disease was refractory, from a patient treated with antithyroid drugs. This clonotype was obtained from a female donor with Graves disease. The V call is TRBV28, the J call TRBJ2-1; D is uncertain. The CDR3 reads CASSLSQRNHNEQFF. CDR3 coding DNA: TGTGCCAGCAGTTTATCTCAAAGGAACCACAATGAGCAGTTCTTC.